This note documents a single T cell receptor (beta chain) sequence. Its antigen is as yet unknown. In germline, CDR1 is SGDLS, CDR2 YYNGEE. This CDR3 is 15 amino acids long. V trimming: 3 bases; J trimming: 2 bases; junction bases outside the gene matches: 3. Before thyroid surgery, none of the patients had received any treatment. The source of the sample is a study of metastatic and nonmetastatic thyroid tumors. Overall study context: Comparative analysis of repertoires was undertaken across blood and tumor or nodule tissue obtained from malignant and benign thyroid patients. Study-level points and caveats: Across blood and tumor, TCR beta diversity in malignant thyroid tumors was reportedly significantly higher than in benign nodules.

TCRdb re-called the PCR reads through MiXCR. This table has some 20,000 clones, approximately 22% appearing once. This rearrangement joins TRBV9 to TRBJ2-3; 10 bases line up with TRBD2. Sequenced input: tumor tissue. This sequence was found in a female donor with papillary thyroid cancer or a benign thyroid nodule (not recorded which). Some clones in this sample may be carry-over from other donors' samples. This CDR3 reads CASSAGTSVTDTQYF. In DNA form, the CDR3 reads TGTGCCAGCAGCGCTGGGACTAGCGTCACAGATACGCAGTATTTT.